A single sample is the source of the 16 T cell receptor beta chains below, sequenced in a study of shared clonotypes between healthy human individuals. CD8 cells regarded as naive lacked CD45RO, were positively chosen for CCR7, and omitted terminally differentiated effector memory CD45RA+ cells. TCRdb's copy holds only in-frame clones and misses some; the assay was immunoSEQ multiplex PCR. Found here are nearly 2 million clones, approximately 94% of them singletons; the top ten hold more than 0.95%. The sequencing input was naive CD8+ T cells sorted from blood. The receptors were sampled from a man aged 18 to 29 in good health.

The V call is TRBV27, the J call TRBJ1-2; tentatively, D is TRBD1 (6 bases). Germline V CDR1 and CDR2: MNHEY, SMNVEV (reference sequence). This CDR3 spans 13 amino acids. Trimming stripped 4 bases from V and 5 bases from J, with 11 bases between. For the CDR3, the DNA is TGTGCCAGCAGTTGGGGGGCAGGGTATGGCTACACCTTC. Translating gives CASSWGAGYGYTF.

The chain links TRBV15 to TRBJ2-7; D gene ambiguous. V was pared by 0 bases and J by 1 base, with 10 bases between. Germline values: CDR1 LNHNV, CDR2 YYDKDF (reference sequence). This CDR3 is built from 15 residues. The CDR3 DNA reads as TGTGCCACCAGCAGAGATCTGTCAGGTTCCTACGAGCAGTACTTC. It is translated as CATSRDLSGSYEQYF.

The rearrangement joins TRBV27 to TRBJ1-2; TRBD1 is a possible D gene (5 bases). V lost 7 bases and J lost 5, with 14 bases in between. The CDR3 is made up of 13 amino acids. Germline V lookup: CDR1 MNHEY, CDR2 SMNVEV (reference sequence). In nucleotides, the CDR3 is TGTGCCAGCACTCCGGGGGGTTCTTATGGCTACACCTTC. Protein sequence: CASTPGGSYGYTF.

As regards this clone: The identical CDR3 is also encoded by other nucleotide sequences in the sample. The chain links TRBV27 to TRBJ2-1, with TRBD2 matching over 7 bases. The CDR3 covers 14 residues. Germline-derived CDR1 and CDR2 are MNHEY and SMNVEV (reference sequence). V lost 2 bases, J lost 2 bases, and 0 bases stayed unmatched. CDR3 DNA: TGTGCCAGCAGTTTAGCGGGAGCCTACAATGAGCAGTTCTTC. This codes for CASSLAGAYNEQFF.

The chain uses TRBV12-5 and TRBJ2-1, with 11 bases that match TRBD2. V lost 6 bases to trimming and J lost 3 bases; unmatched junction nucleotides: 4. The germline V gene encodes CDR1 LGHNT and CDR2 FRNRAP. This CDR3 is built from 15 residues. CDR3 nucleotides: TGTGCTAGTGGCAAAACTAGCGGGAGCTACAATGAGCAGTTCTTC. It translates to CASGKTSGSYNEQFF.

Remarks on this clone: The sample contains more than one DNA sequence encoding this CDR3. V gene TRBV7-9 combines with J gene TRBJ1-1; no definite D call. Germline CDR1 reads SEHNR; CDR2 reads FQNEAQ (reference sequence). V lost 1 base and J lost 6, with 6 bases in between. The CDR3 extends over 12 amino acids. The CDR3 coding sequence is TGTGCCAGCAGCTTAGGAGGAGCTGAAGCTTTCTTT. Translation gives CASSLGGAEAFF.

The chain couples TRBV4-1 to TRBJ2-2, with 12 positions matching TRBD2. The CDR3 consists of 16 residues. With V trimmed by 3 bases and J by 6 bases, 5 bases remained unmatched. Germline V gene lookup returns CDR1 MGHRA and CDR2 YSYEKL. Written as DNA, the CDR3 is TGCGCCAGCAGCCACCATCTAGCGGGGGGGCCCGGGGAGCTGTTTTTT. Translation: CASSHHLAGGPGELFF.

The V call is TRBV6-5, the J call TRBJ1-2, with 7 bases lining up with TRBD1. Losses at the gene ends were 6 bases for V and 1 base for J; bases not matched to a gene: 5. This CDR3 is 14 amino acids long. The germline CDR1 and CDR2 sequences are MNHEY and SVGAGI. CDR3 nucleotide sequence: TGTGCCAGCAGAGACCCAGGGGGTAACTATGGCTACACCTTC. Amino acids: CASRDPGGNYGYTF.

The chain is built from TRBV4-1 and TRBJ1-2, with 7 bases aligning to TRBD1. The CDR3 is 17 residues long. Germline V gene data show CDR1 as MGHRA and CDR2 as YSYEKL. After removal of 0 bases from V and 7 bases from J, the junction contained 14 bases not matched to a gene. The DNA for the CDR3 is TGCGCCAGCAGCCAAGATCATGGGGCAGGGGGAGTGGTTGGCTACACCTTC. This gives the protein CASSQDHGAGGVVGYTF.

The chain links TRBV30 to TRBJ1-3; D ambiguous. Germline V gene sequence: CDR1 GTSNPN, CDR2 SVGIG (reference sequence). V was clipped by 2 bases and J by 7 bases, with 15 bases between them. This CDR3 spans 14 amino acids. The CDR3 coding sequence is TGTGCCTGGAGTAATCCGCTGGTCCCTAACACCATATATTTT. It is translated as CAWSNPLVPNTIYF.

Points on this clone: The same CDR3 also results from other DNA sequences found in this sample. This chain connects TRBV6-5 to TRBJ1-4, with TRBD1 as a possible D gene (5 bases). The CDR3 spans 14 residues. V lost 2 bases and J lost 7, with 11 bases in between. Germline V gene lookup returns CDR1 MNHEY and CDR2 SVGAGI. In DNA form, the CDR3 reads TGTGCCAGCAGTTACAGCCAGGGAGGTGAAAAACTGTTTTTT. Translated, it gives CASSYSQGGEKLFF.

CDR3 loop: CASSEEAGTFYEQYF. CDR3 bases: TGTGCCAGCAGTGAAGAAGCGGGGACATTCTACGAGCAGTACTTC. The chain is built from TRBV2 and TRBJ2-7, with a tentative D call TRBD2 (7 bases). V was trimmed by 1 base and J by 3 bases, leaving 13 bases between them. Germline loops: CDR1 SNHLY, CDR2 FYNNEI. The CDR3 runs 15 residues.

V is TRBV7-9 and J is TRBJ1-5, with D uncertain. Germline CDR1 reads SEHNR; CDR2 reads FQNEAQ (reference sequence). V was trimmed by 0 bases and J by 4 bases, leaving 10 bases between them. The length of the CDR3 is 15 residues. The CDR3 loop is CASSLAGSPNQPQHF. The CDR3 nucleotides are TGTGCCAGCAGCTTAGCCGGCAGCCCGAATCAGCCCCAGCATTTT.

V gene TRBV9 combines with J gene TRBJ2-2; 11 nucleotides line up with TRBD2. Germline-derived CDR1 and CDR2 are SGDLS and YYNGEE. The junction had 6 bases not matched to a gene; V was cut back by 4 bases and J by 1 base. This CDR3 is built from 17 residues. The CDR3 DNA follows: TGTGCCAGCAGCTCTAATCTAGCGGGGGGGAACACCGGGGAGCTGTTTTTT. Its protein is CASSSNLAGGNTGELFF. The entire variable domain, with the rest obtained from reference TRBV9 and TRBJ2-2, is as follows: DSGVTQTPKHLITATGQRVTLRCSPRSGDLSVYWYQQSLDQGLQFLIQYYNGEERAKGNILERFSAQQFPDLHSELNLSSLELGDSALYFCASSSNLAGGNTGELFFGEGSRLTVL.

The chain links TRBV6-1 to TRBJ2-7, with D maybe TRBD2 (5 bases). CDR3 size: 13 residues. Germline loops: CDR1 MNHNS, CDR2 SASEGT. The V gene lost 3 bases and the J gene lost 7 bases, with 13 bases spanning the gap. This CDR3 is CASSERAGGEQYF. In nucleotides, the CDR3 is TGTGCCAGCAGTGAGAGGGCAGGTGGGGAGCAGTACTTC.

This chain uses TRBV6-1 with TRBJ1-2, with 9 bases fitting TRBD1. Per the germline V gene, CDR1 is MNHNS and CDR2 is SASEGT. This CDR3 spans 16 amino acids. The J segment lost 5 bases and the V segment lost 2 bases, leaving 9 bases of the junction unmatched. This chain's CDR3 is CASSEPGQGFSYGYTF. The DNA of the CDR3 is TGTGCCAGCAGTGAACCGGGACAGGGTTTTTCTTATGGCTACACCTTC.